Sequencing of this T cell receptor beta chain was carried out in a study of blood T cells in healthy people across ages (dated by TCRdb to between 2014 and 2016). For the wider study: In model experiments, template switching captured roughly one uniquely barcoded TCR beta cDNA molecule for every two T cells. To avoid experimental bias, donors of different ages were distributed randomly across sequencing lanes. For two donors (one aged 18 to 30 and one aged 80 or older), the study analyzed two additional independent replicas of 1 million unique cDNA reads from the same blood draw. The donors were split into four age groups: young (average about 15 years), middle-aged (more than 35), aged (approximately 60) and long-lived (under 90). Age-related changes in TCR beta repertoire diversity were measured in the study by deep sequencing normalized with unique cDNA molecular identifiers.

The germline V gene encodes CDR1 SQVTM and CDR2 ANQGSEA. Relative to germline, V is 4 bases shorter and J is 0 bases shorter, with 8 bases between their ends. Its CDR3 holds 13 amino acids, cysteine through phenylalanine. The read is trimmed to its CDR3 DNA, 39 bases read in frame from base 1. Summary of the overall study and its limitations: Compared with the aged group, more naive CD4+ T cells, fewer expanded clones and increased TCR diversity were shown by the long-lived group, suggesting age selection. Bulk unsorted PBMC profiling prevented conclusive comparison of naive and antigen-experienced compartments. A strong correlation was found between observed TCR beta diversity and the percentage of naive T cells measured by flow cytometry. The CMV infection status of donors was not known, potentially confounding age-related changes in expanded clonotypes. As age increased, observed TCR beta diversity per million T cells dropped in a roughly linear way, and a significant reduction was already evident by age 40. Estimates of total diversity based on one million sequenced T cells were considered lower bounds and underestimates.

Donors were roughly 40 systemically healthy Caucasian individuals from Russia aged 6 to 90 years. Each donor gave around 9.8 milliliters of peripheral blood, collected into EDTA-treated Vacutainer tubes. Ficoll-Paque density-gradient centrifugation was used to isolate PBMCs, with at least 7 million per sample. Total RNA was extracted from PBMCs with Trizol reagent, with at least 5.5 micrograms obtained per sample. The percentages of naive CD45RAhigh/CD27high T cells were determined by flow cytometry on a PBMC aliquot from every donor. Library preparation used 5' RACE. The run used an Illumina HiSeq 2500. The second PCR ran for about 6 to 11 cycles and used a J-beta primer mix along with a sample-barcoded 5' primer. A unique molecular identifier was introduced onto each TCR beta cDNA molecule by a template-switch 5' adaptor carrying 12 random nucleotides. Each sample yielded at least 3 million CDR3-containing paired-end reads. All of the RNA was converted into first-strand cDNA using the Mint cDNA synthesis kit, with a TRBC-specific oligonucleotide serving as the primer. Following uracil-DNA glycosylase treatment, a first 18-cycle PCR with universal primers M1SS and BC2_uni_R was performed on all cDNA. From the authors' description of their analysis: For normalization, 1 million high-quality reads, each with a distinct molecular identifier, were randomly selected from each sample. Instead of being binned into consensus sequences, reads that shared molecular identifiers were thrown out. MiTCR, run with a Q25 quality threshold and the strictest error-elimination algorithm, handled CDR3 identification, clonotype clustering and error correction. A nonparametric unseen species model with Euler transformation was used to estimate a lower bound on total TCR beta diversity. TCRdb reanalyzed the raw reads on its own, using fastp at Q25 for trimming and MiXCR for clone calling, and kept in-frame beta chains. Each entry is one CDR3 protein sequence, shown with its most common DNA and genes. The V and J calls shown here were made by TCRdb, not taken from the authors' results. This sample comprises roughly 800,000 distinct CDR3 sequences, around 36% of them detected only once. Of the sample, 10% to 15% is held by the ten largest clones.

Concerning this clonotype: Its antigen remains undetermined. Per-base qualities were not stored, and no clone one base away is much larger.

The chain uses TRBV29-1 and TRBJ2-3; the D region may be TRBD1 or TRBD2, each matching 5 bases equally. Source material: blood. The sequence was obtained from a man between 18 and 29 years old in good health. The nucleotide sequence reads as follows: TGCAGCGTTGGGGACCCTAGCACAGATACGCAGTATTTT. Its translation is CSVGDPSTDTQYF.